The 9 T cell receptor beta chains below were found in one sample sequenced in a study of shared clonotypes between healthy human individuals. The method was immunoSEQ multiplex PCR; TCRdb's version includes in-frame clones alone and lacks a portion of them. The sample records some 1,100,000 clones, about 80% being singletons. Material for sequencing was memory CD4+ T cells from PBMCs. Subset in this sample: CD45RA-negative fraction. These receptors were collected from a man between 18 and 35 years old in good health. Some clones in this sample may be carry-over from other donors' samples.

This rearrangement joins TRBV5-1 to TRBJ2-1; no definite D call. CDR3 length: 14 amino acids. CDR1 is SGHRS and CDR2 is YFSETQ in the germline V gene. V was clipped by 0 bases and J by 8 bases, with 12 bases between them. This CDR3 is CASSLGTLGDEQFF. The CDR3 DNA is TGCGCCAGCAGCTTGGGGACCCTGGGCGATGAGCAGTTCTTC.

In DNA, the CDR3 is TGTGCCAGCAGCCACGCCCCCCTTGGAACCGGGGAGCTGTTTTTT. Protein: CASSHAPLGTGELFF. The chain couples TRBV14 to TRBJ2-2; no reliable D call. This CDR3 region has 15 residues. Trimming removed 3 bases from V and 5 bases from J, with 13 bases in between. Per the germline V gene, CDR1 is SGHDN and CDR2 is FVKESK.

To note about this clone: This sample also contains other DNA sequences that code for the same CDR3. This chain uses TRBV28 with TRBJ1-1; D might be TRBD1 (6 bases). V was shortened by 6 bases and J by 5 bases, with 13 bases between the two germline ends. CDR1 MDHEN and CDR2 SYDVKM come from the germline V gene. The CDR3 is made up of 13 amino acids. The CDR3 protein is CASRQQGGTEAFF. The DNA of the CDR3 is TGTGCCAGCAGACAACAGGGAGGGACTGAAGCTTTCTTT.

CDR3 bases: TGTGCCAGCAGCTTAGGGGTCAGGGGGCGGAACAATCAGCCCCAGCATTTT. Translation: CASSLGVRGRNNQPQHF. The chain is built from TRBV7-7 and TRBJ1-5; 8 bases are shared with TRBD1. Germline CDR1 is SSHAT and CDR2 is FNYEAQ (reference sequence). This CDR3 has 17 amino acids. The V segment lost 1 base and the J segment 3 bases; nucleotides outside the gene matches: 8.

The rearrangement joins TRBV7-2 to TRBJ2-2; no reliable D call. The CDR3 totals 15 residues. Germline V gene lookup returns CDR1 SGHTA and CDR2 FQGNSA. With 1 base removed from V and 0 bases from J, the gap between germline ends came to 6 bases. CDR3 coding DNA: TGTGCCAGCAGCTTAGACACTACGAACACCGGGGAGCTGTTTTTT. Translating gives CASSLDTTNTGELFF.

The chain combines TRBV2 with TRBJ2-2, with TRBD1 identical over 7 bases. There are 14 residues in the CDR3. Losses at the gene ends were 6 bases for V and 1 base for J; bases not matched to a gene: 2. Germline CDR1 reads SNHLY; CDR2 reads FYNNEI. CDR3 bases: TGTGCCAGCAGAAGACAGGGGAACACCGGGGAGCTGTTTTTT. Protein sequence: CASRRQGNTGELFF.

A few counts support this clone. The chain joins TRBV5-1 to TRBJ2-1, with 7 bases matching TRBD1. Germline V gene sequence: CDR1 SGHRS, CDR2 YFSETQ. The CDR3 covers 12 residues. J was trimmed by 7 bases and V by 4 bases; bases with no gene match: 2. The CDR3 reads CASSMGQNEQFF. In nucleotides, the CDR3 is TGCGCCAGCAGCATGGGACAGAATGAGCAGTTCTTC.

Turning to this clone: A far larger clone is only one base removed, so a read error is likely. The chain joins TRBV5-1 to TRBJ2-7, with 9 nucleotides matching TRBD1. V shed 4 bases, J shed 3 bases, and the junction held 8 bases outside the gene matches. CDR1 is SGHRS, CDR2 YFSETQ, per germline. The CDR3 is 15 amino acids. The CDR3 protein is CASSPSGTGIYEQYF. The CDR3 coding sequence is TGCGCCAGCAGCCCCTCCGGGACAGGGATCTACGAGCAGTACTTC.

A note on this clone: The sample carries other DNA sequences with the same CDR3. The gene calls are TRBV28 and TRBJ1-1, with D maybe TRBD1 (6 bases). CDR1 is MDHEN, CDR2 SYDVKM, per germline. There are 14 residues in the CDR3. Between the trimmed V and J ends, which lost 2 bases and 0 bases, there was a span of 7 bases. CDR3 region: CASSLGGVNTEAFF. CDR3 bases: TGTGCCAGCAGTTTAGGGGGCGTGAACACTGAAGCTTTCTTT.